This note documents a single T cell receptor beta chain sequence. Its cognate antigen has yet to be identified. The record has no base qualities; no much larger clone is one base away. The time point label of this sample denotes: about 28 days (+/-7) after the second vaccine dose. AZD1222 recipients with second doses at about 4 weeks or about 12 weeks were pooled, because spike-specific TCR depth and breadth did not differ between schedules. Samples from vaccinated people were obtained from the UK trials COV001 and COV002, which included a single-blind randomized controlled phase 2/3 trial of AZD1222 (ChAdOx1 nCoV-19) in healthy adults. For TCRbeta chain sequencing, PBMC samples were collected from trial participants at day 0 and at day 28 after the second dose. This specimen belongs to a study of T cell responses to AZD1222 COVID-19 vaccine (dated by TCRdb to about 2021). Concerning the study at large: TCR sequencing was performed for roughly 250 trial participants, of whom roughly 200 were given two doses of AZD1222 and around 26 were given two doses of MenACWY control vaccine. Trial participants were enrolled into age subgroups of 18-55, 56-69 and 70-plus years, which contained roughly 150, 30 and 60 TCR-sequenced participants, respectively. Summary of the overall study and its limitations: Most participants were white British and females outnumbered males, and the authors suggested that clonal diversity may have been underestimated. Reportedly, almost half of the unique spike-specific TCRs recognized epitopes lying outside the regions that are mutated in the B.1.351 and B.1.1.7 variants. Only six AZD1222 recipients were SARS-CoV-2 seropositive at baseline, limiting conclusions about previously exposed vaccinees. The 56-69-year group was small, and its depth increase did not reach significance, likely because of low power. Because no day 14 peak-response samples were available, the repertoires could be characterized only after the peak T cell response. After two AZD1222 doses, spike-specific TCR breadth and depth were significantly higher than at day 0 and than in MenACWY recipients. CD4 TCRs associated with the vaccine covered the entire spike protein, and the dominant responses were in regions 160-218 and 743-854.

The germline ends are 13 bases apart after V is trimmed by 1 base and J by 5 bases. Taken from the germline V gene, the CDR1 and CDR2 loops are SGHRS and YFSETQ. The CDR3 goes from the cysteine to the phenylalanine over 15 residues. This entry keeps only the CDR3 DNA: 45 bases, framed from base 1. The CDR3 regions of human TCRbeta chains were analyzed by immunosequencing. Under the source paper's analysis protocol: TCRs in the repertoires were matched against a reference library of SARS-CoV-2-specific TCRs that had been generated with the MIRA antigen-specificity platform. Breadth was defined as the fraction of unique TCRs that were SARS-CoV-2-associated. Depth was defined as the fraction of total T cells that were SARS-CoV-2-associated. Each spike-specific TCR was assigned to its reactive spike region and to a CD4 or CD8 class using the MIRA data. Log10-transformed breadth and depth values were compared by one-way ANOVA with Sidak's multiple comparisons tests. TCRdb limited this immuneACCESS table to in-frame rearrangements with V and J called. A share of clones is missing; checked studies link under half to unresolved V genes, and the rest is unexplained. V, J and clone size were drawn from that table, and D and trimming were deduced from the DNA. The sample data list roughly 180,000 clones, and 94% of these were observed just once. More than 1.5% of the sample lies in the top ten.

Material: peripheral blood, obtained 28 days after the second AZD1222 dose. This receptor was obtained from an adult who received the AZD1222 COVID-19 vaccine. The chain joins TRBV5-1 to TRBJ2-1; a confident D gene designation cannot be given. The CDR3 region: CASSLIPGWDNEQFF. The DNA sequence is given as TGCGCCAGCAGCTTGATACCCGGCTGGGACAATGAGCAGTTCTTC.